Listed here are 10 T cell receptor beta chains from one sample, sequenced in a study of blood T cell repertoires in COVID-19. The method was immunoSEQ multiplex PCR; TCRdb's version includes in-frame clones alone and lacks a portion of them. The sample carries over 200,000 clones, more than 80% recorded once. The sample taken for sequencing was PBMCs or T cells enriched from blood (not recorded which). These receptors were obtained from a man aged 25 to 40 who had recovered from COVID-19.

V and J are TRBV27 and TRBJ1-1; maybe TRBD1 (6 bases). CDR3 length: 16 amino acids. Deletions cut 6 bases from V and 3 bases from J, with 20 bases between. Germline values: CDR1 MNHEY, CDR2 SMNVEV (reference sequence). CDR3 coding DNA: TGTGCCAGCAGCCTGGTGTTCGGGACACTCCACACTGAAGCTTTCTTT. It specifies CASSLVFGTLHTEAFF.

The chain has TRBV11-2 and TRBJ2-7, with 8 bases fitting TRBD2. The CDR3 extends over 15 amino acids. Germline V gene sequence: CDR1 SGHAT, CDR2 FQNNGV. Losses at the gene ends were 6 bases for V and 4 bases for J; bases not matched to a gene: 11. The CDR3 sequence: CASRKASGSRYEQYF. CDR3 coding DNA: TGTGCCAGCAGAAAAGCCAGCGGGAGTCGATACGAGCAGTACTTC.

The rearrangement links TRBV3-1 (or the pseudogene TRBV3-2) to TRBJ2-1; TRBD2 agrees at 10 bases. CDR3 length: 15 residues. The junction had 11 bases not matched to a gene; V was cut back by 6 bases and J by 9 bases. Germline V gene lookup returns CDR1 LGHDT and CDR2 YNNKEL (reference sequence). The CDR3 DNA sequence: TGTGCCAGCAGTTATATAGCGGGAGGTCACGCTGAGCAGTTCTTC. Its translation is CASSYIAGGHAEQFF.

The J gene is TRBJ2-5, the V gene TRBV9, with 9 positions matching TRBD2. V shed 0 bases, J shed 5 bases, and the junction held 5 bases outside the gene matches. The CDR3 sequence is 15 residues long. Germline-derived CDR1 and CDR2 are SGDLS and YYNGEE. CDR3 residues: CASSVENSGSETQYF. CDR3 bases: TGTGCCAGCAGCGTAGAAAATAGCGGGAGTGAGACCCAGTACTTC. Full variable domain (rest looked up from reference TRBV9 and TRBJ2-5): DSGVTQTPKHLITATGQRVTLRCSPRSGDLSVYWYQQSLDQGLQFLIQYYNGEERAKGNILERFSAQQFPDLHSELNLSSLELGDSALYFCASSVENSGSETQYFGPGTRLLVL.

The chain is built from TRBV5-1 and TRBJ2-7, with TRBD1 matching over 8 bases. V was pared by 0 bases and J by 2 bases, with 1 base of the junction left unmatched. CDR1 SGHRS and CDR2 YFSETQ come from the germline V gene. This CDR3 is 14 amino acids long. The CDR3 region has the DNA TGCGCCAGCAGCTTGGACAGGGGGGCCTACGAGCAGTACTTC. Translated, it gives CASSLDRGAYEQYF.

The chain combines TRBV18 with TRBJ1-4, with D possibly matching TRBD1 (5 bases). The germline V gene has CDR1 KGHSH and CDR2 LQKENI. V was cut by 0 bases and J by 8 bases, with 7 bases left in between. The CDR3 sequence is 13 residues long. The CDR3 sequence: CASSPPRAEKLFF. DNA of the CDR3: TGTGCCAGCTCACCACCCAGGGCCGAAAAACTGTTTTTT.

The V gene is TRBV5-1, the J gene TRBJ1-4; possible D gene TRBD1, 6 bases. The germline CDR1 and CDR2 sequences are SGHRS and YFSETQ. There are 17 residues in the CDR3. V lost 4 bases and J lost 4, with 20 bases in between. CDR3 DNA sequence: TGCGCCAGCAGCCCCAACAGGGTAAATCCGGATAATGAAAAACTGTTTTTT. It specifies CASSPNRVNPDNEKLFF.

V is TRBV3-1 (or the pseudogene TRBV3-2) and J is TRBJ1-2, with 12 bases aligning to TRBD1. CDR3 length: 18 residues. CDR1 LGHDT and CDR2 YNNKEL come from the germline V gene (reference sequence). After removal of 4 bases from V and 1 base from J, the junction contained 10 bases not matched to a gene. CDR3 sequence (DNA): TGTGCCAGCAGCCCCGAACCGGGACAGGGGGCGCGTAACTATGGCTACACCTTC. Protein: CASSPEPGQGARNYGYTF.

The CDR3 loop is CASSLGLAGRETQYF. CDR3 nucleotide sequence: TGTGCCAGCAGCTTAGGGCTAGCGGGAAGAGAGACCCAGTACTTC. The chain is built from TRBV11-1 and TRBJ2-5, with 9 positions matching TRBD2. The V segment lost 1 base and the J segment 4 bases; nucleotides outside the gene matches: 4. From germline, CDR1 is SGHAT and CDR2 FQDESV (reference sequence). The CDR3 sequence is 15 residues long.

The chain uses TRBV5-4 and TRBJ2-3, with 8 bases lining up with TRBD2. This CDR3 comprises 17 residues. J was trimmed by 6 bases and V by 3 bases; bases with no gene match: 15. Looked up from germline, CDR1 is SGHNT and CDR2 is YYREEE (reference sequence). The CDR3, as DNA: TGTGCCAGCAGCTCCTCCGTTCGGGAGGGCCGGCGCGATACGCAGTATTTT. This encodes CASSSSVREGRRDTQYF.